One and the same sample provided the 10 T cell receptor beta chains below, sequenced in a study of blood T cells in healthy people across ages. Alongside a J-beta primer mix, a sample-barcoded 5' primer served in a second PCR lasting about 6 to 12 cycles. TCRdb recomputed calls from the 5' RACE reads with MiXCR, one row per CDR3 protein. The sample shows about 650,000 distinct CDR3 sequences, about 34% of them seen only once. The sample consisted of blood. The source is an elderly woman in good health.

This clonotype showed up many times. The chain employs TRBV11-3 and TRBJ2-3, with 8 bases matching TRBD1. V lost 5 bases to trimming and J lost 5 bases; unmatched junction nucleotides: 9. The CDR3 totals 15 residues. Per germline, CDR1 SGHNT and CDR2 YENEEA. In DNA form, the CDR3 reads TGTGCCAGCAGCAAACAGGGGGGAGCAGGAGATACGCAGTATTTT. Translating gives CASSKQGGAGDTQYF.

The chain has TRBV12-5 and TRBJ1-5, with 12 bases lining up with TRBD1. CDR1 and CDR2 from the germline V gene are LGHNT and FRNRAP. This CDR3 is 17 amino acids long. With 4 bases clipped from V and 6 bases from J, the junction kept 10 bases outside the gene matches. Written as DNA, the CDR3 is TGTGCTAGTGGTTACAATACCGGGACAGGGGGCCTTCAGCCCCAGCATTTT. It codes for CASGYNTGTGGLQPQHF.

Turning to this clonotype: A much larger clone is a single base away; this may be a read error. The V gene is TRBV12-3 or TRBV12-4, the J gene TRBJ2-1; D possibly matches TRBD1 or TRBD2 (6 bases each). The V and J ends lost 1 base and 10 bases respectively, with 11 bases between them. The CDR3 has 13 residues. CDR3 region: CASSLEGGREQFF. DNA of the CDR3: TGTGCCAGCAGTTTAGAGGGGGGCAGGGAGCAGTTCTTC.

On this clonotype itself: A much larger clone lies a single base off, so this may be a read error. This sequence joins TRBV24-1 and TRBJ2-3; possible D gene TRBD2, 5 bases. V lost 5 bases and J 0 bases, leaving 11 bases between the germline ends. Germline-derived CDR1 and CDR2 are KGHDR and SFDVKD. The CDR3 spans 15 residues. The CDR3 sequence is CATSGPGSSTDTQYF. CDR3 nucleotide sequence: TGTGCCACCAGTGGTCCGGGATCCAGCACAGATACGCAGTATTTT.

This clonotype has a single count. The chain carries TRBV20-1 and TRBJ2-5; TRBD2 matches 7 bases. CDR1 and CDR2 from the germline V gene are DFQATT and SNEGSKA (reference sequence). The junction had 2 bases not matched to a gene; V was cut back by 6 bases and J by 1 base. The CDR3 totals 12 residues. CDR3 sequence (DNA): TGCAGTGCACGGGAGGTCCAAGAGACCCAGTACTTC. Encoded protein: CSAREVQETQYF.

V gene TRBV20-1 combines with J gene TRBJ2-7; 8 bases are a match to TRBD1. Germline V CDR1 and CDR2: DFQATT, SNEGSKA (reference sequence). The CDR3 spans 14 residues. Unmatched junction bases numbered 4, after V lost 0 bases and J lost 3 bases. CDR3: CSARDTQGGYEQYF. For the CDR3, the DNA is TGCAGTGCTAGAGATACACAGGGGGGCTACGAGCAGTACTTC.

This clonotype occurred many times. CDR3 nucleotide sequence: TGCGCCAGCAGCTTGAGGCGGGGTCGAGGAGATACGCAGTATTTT. Protein: CASSLRRGRGDTQYF. The chain carries TRBV5-1 and TRBJ2-3; D is perhaps TRBD2 (6 bases). This CDR3 has 15 amino acids. Germline V gene data show CDR1 as SGHRS and CDR2 as YFSETQ. Trimming removed 1 base from V and 5 bases from J, with 14 bases in between.

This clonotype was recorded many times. The CDR3 region has the DNA TGCGCCAGCAGCCAAGAGGGGACAGGCCCCGCAGATACGCAGTATTTT. The encoded protein is CASSQEGTGPADTQYF. This sequence joins TRBV4-1 and TRBJ2-3; 8 nucleotides align to TRBD1. Germline V gene lookup returns CDR1 MGHRA and CDR2 YSYEKL. The trim removed 0 bases at V and 4 bases at J, leaving 6 bases unmatched. This CDR3 has 16 amino acids.

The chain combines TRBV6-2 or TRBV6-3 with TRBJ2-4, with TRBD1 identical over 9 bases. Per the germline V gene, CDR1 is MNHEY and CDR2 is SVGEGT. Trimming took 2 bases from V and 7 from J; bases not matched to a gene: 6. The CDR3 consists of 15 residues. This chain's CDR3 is CASSYETGGLNIQYF. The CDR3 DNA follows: TGTGCCAGCAGTTACGAAACAGGGGGCCTCAACATTCAGTACTTC.

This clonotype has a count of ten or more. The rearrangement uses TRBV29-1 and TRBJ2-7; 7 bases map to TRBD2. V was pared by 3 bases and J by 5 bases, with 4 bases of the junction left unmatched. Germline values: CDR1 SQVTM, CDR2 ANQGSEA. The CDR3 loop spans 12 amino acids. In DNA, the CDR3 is TGCAGCGTTGACGGGGGGAGCGACGAGCAGTACTTC. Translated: CSVDGGSDEQYF.